This T cell receptor (beta chain) was observed in a study of shared clonotypes between healthy human individuals. TCRdb keeps only in-frame clones here, not all; method: immunoSEQ multiplex PCR. The table has 2,500,000 or so clones, 93% seen once; the top ten hold 0.36%. The study drew all its donors from Caucasian adults living in Nashville, Tennessee. Unmatched junction bases numbered 9, after V lost 1 base and J lost 4 bases. The CDR3 runs to 16 residues. Per germline, CDR1 SGHNT and CDR2 YYREEE (reference sequence). Sequenced input: naive CD4+ T cells from PBMCs. The sample's subset: CD45RA+ positively selected. V usage is TRBV5-4 and J usage is TRBJ2-5; TRBD2 agrees at 8 bases. This sequence originates from a man aged 18 to 30 in good health. Some clones in this sample may be carry-over from other donors' samples. CDR3 nucleotides: TGTGCCAGCAGCTTGCGGACTAGCAGCGGTGGAGAGACCCAGTACTTC. Translating it yields CASSLRTSSGGETQYF.